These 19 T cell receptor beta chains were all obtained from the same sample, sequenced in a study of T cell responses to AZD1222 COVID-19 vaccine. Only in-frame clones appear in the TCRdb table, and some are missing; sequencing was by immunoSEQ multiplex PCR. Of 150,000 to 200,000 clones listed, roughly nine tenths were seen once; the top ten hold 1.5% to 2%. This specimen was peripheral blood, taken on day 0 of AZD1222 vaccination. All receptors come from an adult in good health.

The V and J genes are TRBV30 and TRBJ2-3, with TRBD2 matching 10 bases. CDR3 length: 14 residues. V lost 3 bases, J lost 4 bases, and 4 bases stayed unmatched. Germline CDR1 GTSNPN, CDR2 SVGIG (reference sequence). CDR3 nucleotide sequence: TGTGCCTGGAGACTAGCGGGATCGTCAGATACGCAGTATTTT. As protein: CAWRLAGSSDTQYF.

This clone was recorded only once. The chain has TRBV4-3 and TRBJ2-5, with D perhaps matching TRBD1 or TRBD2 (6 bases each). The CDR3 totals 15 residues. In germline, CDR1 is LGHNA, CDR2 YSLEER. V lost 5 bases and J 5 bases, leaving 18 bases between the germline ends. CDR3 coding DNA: TGCGCCAGCAGCTCCTCAGTGGGGGGCCGGGAGACCCAGTACTTC. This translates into CASSSSVGGRETQYF.

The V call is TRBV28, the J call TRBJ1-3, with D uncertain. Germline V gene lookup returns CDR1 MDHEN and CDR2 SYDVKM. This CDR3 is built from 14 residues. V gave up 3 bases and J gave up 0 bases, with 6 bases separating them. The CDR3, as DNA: TGTGCCAGCAGTTTTCGTAGCTCTGGAAACACCATATATTTT. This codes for CASSFRSSGNTIYF.

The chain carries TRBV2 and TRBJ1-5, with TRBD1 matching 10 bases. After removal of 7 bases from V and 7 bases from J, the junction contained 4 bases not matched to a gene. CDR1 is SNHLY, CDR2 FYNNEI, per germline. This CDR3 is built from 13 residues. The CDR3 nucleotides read TGTGCCAGCACTGGACAGGGGGAACAGCCCCAGCATTTT. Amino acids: CASTGQGEQPQHF.

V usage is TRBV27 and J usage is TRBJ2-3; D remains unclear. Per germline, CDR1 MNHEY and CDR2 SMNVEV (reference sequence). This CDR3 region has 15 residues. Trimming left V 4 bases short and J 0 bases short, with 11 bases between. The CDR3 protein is CASSYSDSSTDTQYF. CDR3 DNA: TGTGCCAGCAGTTATTCCGACTCTAGCACAGATACGCAGTATTTT.

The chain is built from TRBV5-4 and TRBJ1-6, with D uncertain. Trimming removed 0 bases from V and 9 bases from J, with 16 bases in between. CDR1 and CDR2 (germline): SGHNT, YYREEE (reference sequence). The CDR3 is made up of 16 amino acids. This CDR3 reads CASSLAAPGDGSPLHF. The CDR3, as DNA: TGTGCCAGCAGCTTGGCCGCCCCAGGAGACGGTTCACCCCTCCACTTT.

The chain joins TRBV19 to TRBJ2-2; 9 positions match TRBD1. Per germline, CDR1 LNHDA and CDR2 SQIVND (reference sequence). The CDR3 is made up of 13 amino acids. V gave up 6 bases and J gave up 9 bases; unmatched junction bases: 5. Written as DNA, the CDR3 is TGTGCCAGTAGGGGGACAGGGAGTAGGGAGCTGTTTTTT. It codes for CASRGTGSRELFF. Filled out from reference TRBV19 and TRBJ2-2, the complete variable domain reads DGGITQSPKYLFRKEGQNVTLSCEQNLNHDAMYWYRQDPGQGLRLIYYSQIVNDFQKGDIAEGYSVSREKKESFPLTVTSAQKNPTAFYLCASRGTGSRELFFGEGSRLTVL.

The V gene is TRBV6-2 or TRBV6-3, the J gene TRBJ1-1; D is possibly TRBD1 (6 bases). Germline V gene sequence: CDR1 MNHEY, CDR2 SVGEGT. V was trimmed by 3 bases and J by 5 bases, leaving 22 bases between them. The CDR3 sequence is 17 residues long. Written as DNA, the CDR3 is TGTGCCAGCAGTTATGTCACAGGGCGTTCGAGTTGGACTGAAGCTTTCTTT. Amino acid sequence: CASSYVTGRSSWTEAFF.

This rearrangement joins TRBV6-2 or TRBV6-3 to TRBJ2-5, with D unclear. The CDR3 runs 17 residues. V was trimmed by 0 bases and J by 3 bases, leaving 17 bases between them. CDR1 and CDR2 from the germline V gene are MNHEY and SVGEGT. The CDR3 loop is CASSYSLGQPAKETQYF. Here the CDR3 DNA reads TGTGCCAGCAGTTACTCGCTCGGTCAGCCGGCTAAAGAGACCCAGTACTTC.

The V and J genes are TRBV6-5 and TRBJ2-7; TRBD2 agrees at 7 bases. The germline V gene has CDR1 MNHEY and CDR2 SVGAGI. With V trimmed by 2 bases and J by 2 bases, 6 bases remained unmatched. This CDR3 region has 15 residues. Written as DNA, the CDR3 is TGTGCCAGCAGTTACCGGGCTAGCGGACCCTACGAGCAGTACTTC. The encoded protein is CASSYRASGPYEQYF.

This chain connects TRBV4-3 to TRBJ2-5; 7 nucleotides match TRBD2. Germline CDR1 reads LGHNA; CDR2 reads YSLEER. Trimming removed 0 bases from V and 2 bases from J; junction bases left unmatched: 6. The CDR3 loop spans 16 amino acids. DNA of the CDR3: TGCGCCAGCAGCCAAGATGGGAGGGGAACGCAAGAGACCCAGTACTTC. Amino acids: CASSQDGRGTQETQYF.

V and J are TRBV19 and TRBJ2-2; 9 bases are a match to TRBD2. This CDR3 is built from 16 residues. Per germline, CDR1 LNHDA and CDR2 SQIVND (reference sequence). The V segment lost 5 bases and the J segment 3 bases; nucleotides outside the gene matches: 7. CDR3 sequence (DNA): TGTGCCAGTAGTCCCCAGCGGGGGGTGTACACCGGGGAGCTGTTTTTT. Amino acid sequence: CASSPQRGVYTGELFF.

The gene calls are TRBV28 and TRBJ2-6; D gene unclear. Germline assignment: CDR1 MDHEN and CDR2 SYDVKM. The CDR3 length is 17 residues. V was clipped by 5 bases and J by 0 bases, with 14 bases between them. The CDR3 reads CASSPPPQHSGANVLTF. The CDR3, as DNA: TGTGCCAGCAGTCCCCCCCCTCAACACTCTGGGGCCAACGTCCTGACTTTC. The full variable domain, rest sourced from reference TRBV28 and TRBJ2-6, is DVKVTQSSRYLVKRTGEKVFLECVQDMDHENMFWYRQDPGLGLRLIYFSYDVKMKEKGDIPEGYSVSREKKERFSLILESASTNQTSMYLCASSPPPQHSGANVLTFGAGSRLTVL.

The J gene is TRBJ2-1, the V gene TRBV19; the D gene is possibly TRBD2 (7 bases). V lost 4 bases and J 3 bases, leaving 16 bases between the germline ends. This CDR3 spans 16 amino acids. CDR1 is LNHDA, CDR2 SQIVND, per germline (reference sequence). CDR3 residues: CASSSSGGRYYNEQFF. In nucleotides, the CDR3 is TGTGCCAGTAGTAGTTCCGGGGGGCGCTACTACAATGAGCAGTTCTTC.

The CDR3 DNA follows: TGTGCCTGGATTCGACCGGGACAGCTCTATGGCTACACCTTC. Its protein is CAWIRPGQLYGYTF. The genes are TRBV30 and TRBJ1-2; 7 bases are shared with TRBD1. CDR1 is GTSNPN, CDR2 SVGIG, per germline (reference sequence). The CDR3 length is 14 residues. With V trimmed by 4 bases and J by 4 bases, 9 bases remained unmatched. The full variable domain, completed using reference TRBV30 and TRBJ1-2, is SQTIHQWPATLVQPVGSPLSLECTVEGTSNPNLYWYRQAAGRGLQLLFYSVGIGQISSEVPQNLSASRPQDRQFILSSKKLLLSDSGFYLCAWIRPGQLYGYTFGSGTRLTVV.

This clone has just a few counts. This CDR3 reads CASSLEPGQNYSPLHF. The DNA for the CDR3 is TGTGCCAGCAGCTTAGAGCCGGGACAGAACTATTCACCCCTCCACTTT. The genes are TRBV7-6 and TRBJ1-6; TRBD1 agrees at 7 bases. V lost 1 base and J lost 8; bases outside the gene matches: 8. Germline assignment: CDR1 SGHVS and CDR2 FNYEAQ. The CDR3 is 16 amino acids.

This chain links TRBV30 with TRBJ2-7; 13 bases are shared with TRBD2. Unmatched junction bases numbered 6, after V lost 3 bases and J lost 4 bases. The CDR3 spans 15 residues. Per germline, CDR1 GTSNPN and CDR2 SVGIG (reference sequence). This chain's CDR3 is CAWRGPGLAGYEQYF. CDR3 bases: TGTGCCTGGAGGGGGCCGGGACTAGCGGGGTACGAGCAGTACTTC. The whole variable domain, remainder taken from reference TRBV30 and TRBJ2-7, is SQTIHQWPATLVQPVGSPLSLECTVEGTSNPNLYWYRQAAGRGLQLLFYSVGIGQISSEVPQNLSASRPQDRQFILSSKKLLLSDSGFYLCAWRGPGLAGYEQYFGPGTRLTVT.

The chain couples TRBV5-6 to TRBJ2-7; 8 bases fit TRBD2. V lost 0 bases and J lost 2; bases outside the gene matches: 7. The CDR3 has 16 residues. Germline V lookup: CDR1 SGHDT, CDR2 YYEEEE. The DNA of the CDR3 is TGTGCCAGCAGCTTGGCATCGGGAGGGTTCCCCTACGAGCAGTACTTC. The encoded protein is CASSLASGGFPYEQYF. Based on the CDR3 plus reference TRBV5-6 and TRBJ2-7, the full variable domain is DAGVTQSPTHLIKTRGQQVTLRCSPKSGHDTVSWYQQALGQGPQFIFQYYEEEERQRGNFPDRFSGHQFPNYSSELNVNALLLGDSALYLCASSLASGGFPYEQYFGPGTRLTVT.

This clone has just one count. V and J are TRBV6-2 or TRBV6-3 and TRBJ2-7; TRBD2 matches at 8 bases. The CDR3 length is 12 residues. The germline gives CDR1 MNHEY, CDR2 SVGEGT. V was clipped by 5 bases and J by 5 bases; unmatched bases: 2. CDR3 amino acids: CASSRGGNEQYF. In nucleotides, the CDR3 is TGTGCCAGCAGTCGGGGGGGGAACGAGCAGTACTTC.